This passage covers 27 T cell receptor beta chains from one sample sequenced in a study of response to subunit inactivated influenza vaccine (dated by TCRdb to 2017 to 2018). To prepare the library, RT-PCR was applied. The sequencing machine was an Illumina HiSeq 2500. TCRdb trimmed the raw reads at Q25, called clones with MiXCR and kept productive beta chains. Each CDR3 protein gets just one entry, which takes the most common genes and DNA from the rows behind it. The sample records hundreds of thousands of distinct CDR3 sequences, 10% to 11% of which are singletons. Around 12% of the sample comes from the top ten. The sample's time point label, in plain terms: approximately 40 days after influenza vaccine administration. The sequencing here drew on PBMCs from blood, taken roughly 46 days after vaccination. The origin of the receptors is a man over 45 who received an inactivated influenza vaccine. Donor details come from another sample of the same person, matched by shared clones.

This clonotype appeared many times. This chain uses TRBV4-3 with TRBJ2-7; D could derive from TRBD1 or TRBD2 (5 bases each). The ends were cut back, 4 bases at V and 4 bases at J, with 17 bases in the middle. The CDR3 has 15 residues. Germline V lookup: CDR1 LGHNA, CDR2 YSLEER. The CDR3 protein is CASSRGVNSLYEQYF. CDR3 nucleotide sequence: TGCGCCAGCAGCCGAGGGGTCAATTCTTTGTACGAGCAGTACTTC.

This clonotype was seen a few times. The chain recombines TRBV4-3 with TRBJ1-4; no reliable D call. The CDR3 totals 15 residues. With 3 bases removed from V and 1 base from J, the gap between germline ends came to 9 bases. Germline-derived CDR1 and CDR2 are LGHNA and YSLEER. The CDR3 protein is CASSQRVGTNEKLFF. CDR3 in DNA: TGCGCCAGCAGCCAGCGTGTAGGAACTAATGAAAAACTGTTTTTT.

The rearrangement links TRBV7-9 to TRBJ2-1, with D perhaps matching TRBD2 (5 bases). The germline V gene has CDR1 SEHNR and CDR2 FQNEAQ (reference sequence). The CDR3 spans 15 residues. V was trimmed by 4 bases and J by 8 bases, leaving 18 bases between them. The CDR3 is CASSSKALEGDEQFF. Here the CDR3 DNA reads TGTGCCAGCAGCTCTAAGGCCCTCGAGGGCGATGAGCAGTTCTTC.

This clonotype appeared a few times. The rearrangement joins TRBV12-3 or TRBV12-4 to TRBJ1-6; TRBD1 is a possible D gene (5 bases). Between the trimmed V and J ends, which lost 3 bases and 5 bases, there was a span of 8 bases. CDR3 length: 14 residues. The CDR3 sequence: CASSFWGDNSPLHF. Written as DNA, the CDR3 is TGTGCCAGCAGTTTTTGGGGGGATAATTCACCCCTCCACTTT.

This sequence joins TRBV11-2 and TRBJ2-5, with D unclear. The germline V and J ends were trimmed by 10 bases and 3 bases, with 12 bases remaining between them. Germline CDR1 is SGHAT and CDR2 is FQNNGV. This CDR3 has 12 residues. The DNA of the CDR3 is TGTGCCACATACGGGCTTGAAGAGACCCAGTACTTC. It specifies CATYGLEETQYF. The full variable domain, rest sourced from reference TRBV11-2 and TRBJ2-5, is EAGVAQSPRYKIIEKRQSVAFWCNPISGHATLYWYQQILGQGPKLLIQFQNNGVVDDSQLPKDRFSAERLKGVDSTLKIQPAKLEDSAVYLCATYGLEETQYFGPGTRLLVL.

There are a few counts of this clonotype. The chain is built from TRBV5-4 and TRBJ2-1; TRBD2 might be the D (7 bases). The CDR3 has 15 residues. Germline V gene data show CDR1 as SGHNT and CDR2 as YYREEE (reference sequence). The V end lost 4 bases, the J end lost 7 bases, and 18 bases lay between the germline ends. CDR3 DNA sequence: TGTGCCAGCAGCGAAGGGGGGGGGGCAAAAAATGAGCAGTTCTTC. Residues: CASSEGGGAKNEQFF. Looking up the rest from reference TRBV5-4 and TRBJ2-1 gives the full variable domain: ETGVTQSPTHLIKTRGQQVTLRCSSQSGHNTVSWYQQALGQGPQFIFQYYREEENGRGNFPPRFSGLQFPNYSSELNVNALELDDSALYLCASSEGGGAKNEQFFGPGTRLTVL.

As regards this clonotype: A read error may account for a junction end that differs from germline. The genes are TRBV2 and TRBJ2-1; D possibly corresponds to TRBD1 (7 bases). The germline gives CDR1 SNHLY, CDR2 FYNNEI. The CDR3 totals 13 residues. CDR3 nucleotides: TGTTCCAGCAGGGGGGAAGTCCACAATGAGCAGTTCTTC. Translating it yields CSSRGEVHNEQFF.

The CDR3 region has the DNA TGTGCCAGCACCTCGGGAGGGAAGGGTTTCAATGAGCAGTTCTTC. Protein sequence: CASTSGGKGFNEQFF. This chain links TRBV12-3 or TRBV12-4 with TRBJ2-1; 8 bases are shared with TRBD2. Germline trimming cut 7 bases from V and 6 bases from J; bases unmatched to any gene: 11. CDR3 length: 15 residues.

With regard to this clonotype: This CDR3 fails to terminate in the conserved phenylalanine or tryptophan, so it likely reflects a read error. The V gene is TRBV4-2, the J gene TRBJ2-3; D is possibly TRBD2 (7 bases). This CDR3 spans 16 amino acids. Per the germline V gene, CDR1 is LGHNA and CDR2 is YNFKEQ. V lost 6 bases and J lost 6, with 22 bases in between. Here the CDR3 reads CASSLGGGRDRDTQYL. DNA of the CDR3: TGTGCCAGCAGTCTTGGGGGCGGGAGAGACCGGGATACGCAGTATCTT.

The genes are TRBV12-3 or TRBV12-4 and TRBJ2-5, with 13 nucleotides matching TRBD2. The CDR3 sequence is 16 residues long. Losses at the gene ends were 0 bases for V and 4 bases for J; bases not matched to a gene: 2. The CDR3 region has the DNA TGTGCCAGCAGTTTAGCGCGGACTAGCGGGGGAGAGACCCAGTACTTC. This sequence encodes CASSLARTSGGETQYF.

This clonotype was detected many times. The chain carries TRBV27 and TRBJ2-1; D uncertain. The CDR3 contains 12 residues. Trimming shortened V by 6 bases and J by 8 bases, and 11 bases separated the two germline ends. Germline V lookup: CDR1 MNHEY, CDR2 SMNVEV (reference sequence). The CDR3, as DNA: TGTGCCAGCAGGGATTGGGCCGATGAGCAGTTCTTC. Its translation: CASRDWADEQFF.

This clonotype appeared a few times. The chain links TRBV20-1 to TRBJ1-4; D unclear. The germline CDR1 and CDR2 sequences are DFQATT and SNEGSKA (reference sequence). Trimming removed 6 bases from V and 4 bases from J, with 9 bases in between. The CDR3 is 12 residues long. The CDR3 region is CSAYGLNEKLFF. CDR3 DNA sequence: TGCAGTGCCTATGGACTTAATGAAAAACTGTTTTTT.

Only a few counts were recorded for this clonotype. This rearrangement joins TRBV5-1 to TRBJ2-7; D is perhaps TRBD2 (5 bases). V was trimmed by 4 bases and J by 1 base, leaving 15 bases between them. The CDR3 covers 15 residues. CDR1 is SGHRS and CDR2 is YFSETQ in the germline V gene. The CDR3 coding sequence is TGCGCCAGCAGCCCGACGGGGTACAAATCCTACGAGCAGTACTTC. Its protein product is CASSPTGYKSYEQYF.

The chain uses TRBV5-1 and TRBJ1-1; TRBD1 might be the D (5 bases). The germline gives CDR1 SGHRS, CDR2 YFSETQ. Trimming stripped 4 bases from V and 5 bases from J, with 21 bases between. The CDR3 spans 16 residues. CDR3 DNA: TGCGCCAGCAGCCTGGAATCGGAAGGGACCGGGACTGAAGCTTTCTTT. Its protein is CASSLESEGTGTEAFF.

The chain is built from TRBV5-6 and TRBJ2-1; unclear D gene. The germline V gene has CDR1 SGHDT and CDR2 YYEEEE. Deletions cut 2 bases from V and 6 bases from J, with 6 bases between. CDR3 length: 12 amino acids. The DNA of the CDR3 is TGTGCCAGCAGCTTAAATCCCAATGAGCAGTTCTTC. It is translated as CASSLNPNEQFF.

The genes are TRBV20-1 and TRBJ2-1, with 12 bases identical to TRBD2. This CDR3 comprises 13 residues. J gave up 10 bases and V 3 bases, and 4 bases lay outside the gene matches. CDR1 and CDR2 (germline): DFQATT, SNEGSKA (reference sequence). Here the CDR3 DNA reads TGCAGTGCTAGTGTTACTAGCGGGGGGGAGCAGTTCTTC. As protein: CSASVTSGGEQFF.

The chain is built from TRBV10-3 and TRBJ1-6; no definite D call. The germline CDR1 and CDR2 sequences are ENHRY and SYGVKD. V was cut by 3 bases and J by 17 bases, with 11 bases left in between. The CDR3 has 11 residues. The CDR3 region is CAISDGSVVHF. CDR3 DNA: TGTGCCATCAGTGATGGATCCGTTGTCCACTTT.

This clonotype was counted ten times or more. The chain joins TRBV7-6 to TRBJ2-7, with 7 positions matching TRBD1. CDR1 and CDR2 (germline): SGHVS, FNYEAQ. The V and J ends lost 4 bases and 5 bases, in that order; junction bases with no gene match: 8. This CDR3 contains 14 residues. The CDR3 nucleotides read TGTGCCAGCAGCTCCCCCCGACAGGGAGACGAGCAGTACTTC. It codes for CASSSPRQGDEQYF.

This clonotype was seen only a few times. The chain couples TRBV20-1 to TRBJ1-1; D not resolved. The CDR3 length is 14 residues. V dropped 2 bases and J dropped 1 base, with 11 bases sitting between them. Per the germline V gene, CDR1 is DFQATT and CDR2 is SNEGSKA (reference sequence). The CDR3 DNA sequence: TGCAGTGCTAGACTTGCAGCAAAGAACACTGAAGCTTTCTTT. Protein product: CSARLAAKNTEAFF.

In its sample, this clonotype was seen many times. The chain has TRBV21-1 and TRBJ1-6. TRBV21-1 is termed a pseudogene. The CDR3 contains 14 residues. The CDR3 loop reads CASSTDSYNSPLHF. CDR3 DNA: TGTGCCAGCAGCACCGACTCCTATAATTCACCCCTCCACTTT.

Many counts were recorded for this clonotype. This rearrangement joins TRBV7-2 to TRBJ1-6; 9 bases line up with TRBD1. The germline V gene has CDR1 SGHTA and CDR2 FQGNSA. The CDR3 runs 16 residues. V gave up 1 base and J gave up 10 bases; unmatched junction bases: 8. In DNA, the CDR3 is TGTGCCAGCAGCTTAGACAACGGACAGGGGAGATCACCCCTCCACTTT. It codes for CASSLDNGQGRSPLHF.

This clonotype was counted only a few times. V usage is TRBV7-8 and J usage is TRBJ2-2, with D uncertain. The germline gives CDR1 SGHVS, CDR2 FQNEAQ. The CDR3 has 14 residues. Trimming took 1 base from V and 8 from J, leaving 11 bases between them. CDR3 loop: CASSLVQNGGELFF. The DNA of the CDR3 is TGTGCCAGCAGCTTAGTACAGAATGGAGGGGAGCTGTTTTTT.

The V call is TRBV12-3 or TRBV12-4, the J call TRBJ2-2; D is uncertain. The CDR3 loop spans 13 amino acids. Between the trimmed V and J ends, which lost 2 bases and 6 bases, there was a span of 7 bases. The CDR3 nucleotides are TGTGCCAGCAGTTTAACTGTTGCCGGGGAGCTGTTTTTT. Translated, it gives CASSLTVAGELFF.

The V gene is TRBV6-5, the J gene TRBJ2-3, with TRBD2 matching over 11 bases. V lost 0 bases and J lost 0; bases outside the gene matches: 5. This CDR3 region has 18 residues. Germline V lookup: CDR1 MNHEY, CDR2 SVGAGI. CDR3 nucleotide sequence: TGTGCCAGCAGTTACTCAGGCCCTAGCGGGGGGAGCACAGATACGCAGTATTTT. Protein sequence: CASSYSGPSGGSTDTQYF.

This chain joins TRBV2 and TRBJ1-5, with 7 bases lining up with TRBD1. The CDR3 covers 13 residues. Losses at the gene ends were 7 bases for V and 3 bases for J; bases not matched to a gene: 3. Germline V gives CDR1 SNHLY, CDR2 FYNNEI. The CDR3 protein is CASKGQPNQPQHF. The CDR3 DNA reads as TGTGCCAGCAAGGGACAGCCCAATCAGCCCCAGCATTTT.

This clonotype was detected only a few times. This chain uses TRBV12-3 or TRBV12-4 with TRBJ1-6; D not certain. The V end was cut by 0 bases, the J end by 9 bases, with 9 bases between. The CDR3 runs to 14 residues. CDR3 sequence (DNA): TGTGCCAGCAGTTTAGCACATGGCGGTTCACCCCTCCACTTT. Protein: CASSLAHGGSPLHF.

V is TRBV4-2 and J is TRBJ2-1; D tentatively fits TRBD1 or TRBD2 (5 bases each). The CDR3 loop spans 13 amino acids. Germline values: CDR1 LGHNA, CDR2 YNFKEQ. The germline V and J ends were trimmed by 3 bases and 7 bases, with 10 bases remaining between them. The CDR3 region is CASSQRGFNEQFF. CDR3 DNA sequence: TGTGCCAGCAGCCAGAGGGGATTTAATGAGCAGTTCTTC.